These 27 T cell receptor beta chains share one sample of origin, sequenced in a study of Graves' ophthalmopathy and Graves' hyperthyroidism. The study amplified TCR beta CDR3 regions using RNA transcripts. In the first round, RT-PCR was carried out with HTBI primers, and a multiplex PCR formed the second round. TCRdb re-analysed the multiplex PCR reads in MiXCR, keeping a single row per CDR3 protein. This table has 600,000 to 950,000 distinct CDR3 sequences, approximately 40% appearing once. The sample consisted of peripheral blood. Receptors originate from an adult man with Graves' ophthalmopathy.

The V gene is TRBV11-2, the J gene TRBJ2-5; the D gene is possibly TRBD2 (6 bases). V was cut by 5 bases and J by 5 bases, with 18 bases left in between. The CDR3 sequence is 15 residues long. Looked up from germline, CDR1 is SGHAT and CDR2 is FQNNGV. The CDR3 DNA follows: TGTGCCAGCAGCGCGGGACTGGAATATATGGAGACCCAGTACTTC. Amino acid sequence: CASSAGLEYMETQYF.

The chain recombines TRBV15 with TRBJ1-2; tentatively, D is TRBD1 (6 bases). V dropped 3 bases and J dropped 0 bases, with 20 bases sitting between them. The length of the CDR3 is 18 residues. Germline values: CDR1 LNHNV, CDR2 YYDKDF (reference sequence). CDR3 DNA: TGTGCCACCAGCAGCCAAGCTCTATCGGACAGAACTAACTATGGCTACACCTTC. The encoded protein is CATSSQALSDRTNYGYTF.

V gene TRBV29-1 combines with J gene TRBJ2-7, with 7 bases identical to TRBD1. The CDR3 contains 17 residues. J was trimmed by 5 bases and V by 7 bases; bases with no gene match: 23. CDR1 and CDR2 (germline): SQVTM, ANQGSEA. The CDR3 is CSAQSSESPDRAHEQYF. CDR3 nucleotide sequence: TGCAGCGCCCAAAGCAGTGAGTCTCCCGACAGGGCGCACGAGCAGTACTTC.

This clonotype was found a few times. The chain links TRBV20-1 to TRBJ1-5, with TRBD1 matching over 8 bases. CDR3 size: 13 residues. Germline V gene data show CDR1 as DFQATT and CDR2 as SNEGSKA (reference sequence). V was clipped by 6 bases and J by 6 bases; unmatched bases: 7. This CDR3 is CSATTGVGQPQHF. CDR3 in DNA: TGCAGTGCCACGACAGGGGTAGGTCAGCCCCAGCATTTT.

This clonotype has just one count. V is TRBV7-9 and J is TRBJ2-5; TRBD2 matches 8 bases. This CDR3 has 16 amino acids. Germline V gene sequence: CDR1 SEHNR, CDR2 FQNEAQ (reference sequence). With V trimmed by 3 bases and J by 7 bases, 13 bases remained unmatched. CDR3 loop: CASSLDQGLAGTTQYF. The CDR3 coding sequence is TGTGCCAGCAGCTTGGATCAAGGGCTAGCGGGTACGACCCAGTACTTC.

V and J are TRBV20-1 and TRBJ2-5; D unclear. Trimming cost V 1 base and J 2 bases, with 8 bases left between them. The V gene's germline CDR1 is DFQATT and CDR2 SNEGSKA (reference sequence). The CDR3 is 13 amino acids. CDR3 nucleotides: TGCAGTGCTAGAGTAACCGGACAAGAGACCCAGTACTTC. Amino acids: CSARVTGQETQYF.

The rearrangement joins TRBV7-9 to TRBJ2-2; maybe TRBD2 (6 bases). This CDR3 comprises 16 residues. Between the trimmed V and J ends, which lost 1 base and 7 bases, there was a span of 16 bases. Germline CDR1 is SEHNR and CDR2 is FQNEAQ (reference sequence). The CDR3 bases are TGTGCCAGCAGCTTAGTAAGGGGCCCGGGAGTCGGGGAGCTGTTTTTT. Encoded protein: CASSLVRGPGVGELFF.

About this clonotype itself: The junction departs from germline at one end; a sequencing error may be responsible. The genes are TRBV10-3 and TRBJ1-1, with TRBD1 identical over 11 bases. Germline V gene data show CDR1 as ENHRY and CDR2 as SYGVKD. The CDR3 is made up of 17 amino acids. The CDR3 DNA reads TGTGCCATCAGTGAAGTGGGGACAGGGGGAAGGGGCACTGAAGCCTTCTTT. Its protein is CAISEVGTGGRGTEAFF.

In its sample, this clonotype was seen a few times. Its ends do not fully match the called genes, so a read error is possible. This chain uses TRBV10-3 with TRBJ1-2; 7 bases align to TRBD1. CDR3 length: 16 residues. Germline loops: CDR1 ENHRY, CDR2 SYGVKD. CDR3 region: CASSEQGQTSSYGYTF. The CDR3 region has the DNA TGTGCCAGCAGTGAACAGGGACAGACCTCGTCCTATGGCTACACCTTC.

The chain carries TRBV9 and TRBJ2-7; D is unclear. Germline values: CDR1 SGDLS, CDR2 YYNGEE. With 0 bases removed from V and 1 base from J, the gap between germline ends came to 5 bases. This CDR3 region has 13 residues. CDR3 amino acids: CASSVDPSYEQYF. The CDR3 coding sequence is TGTGCCAGCAGCGTAGACCCTTCCTACGAGCAGTACTTC.

The rearrangement joins TRBV29-1 to TRBJ1-5; the D is unclear. Germline V gives CDR1 SQVTM, CDR2 ANQGSEA. The CDR3 sequence is 13 residues long. The V and J ends lost 8 bases and 0 bases respectively, with 11 bases between them. The CDR3 is CSLAGNSNQPQHF. CDR3 bases: TGCAGCTTAGCTGGTAATAGCAATCAGCCCCAGCATTTT. Together with reference TRBV29-1 and TRBJ1-5, the CDR3 gives the full variable domain: SAVISQKPSRDICQRGTSLTIQCQVDSQVTMMFWYRQQPGQSLTLIATANQGSEATYESGFVIDKFPISRPNLTFSTLTVSNMSPEDSSIYLCSLAGNSNQPQHFGDGTRLSIL.

Concerning this clonotype: Compared with germline, one end of the junction differs, possibly owing to a read error. The rearrangement joins TRBV7-2 to TRBJ1-1, with TRBD1 matching over 10 bases. Germline CDR1 is SGHTA and CDR2 is FQGNSA. The CDR3 length is 14 residues. CDR3 sequence: CASSPGQGITEAFF. CDR3 coding DNA: TGCGCCAGCAGTCCGGGACAGGGGATCACTGAAGCTTTCTTT.

The sample holds a few counts of this clonotype. The chain employs TRBV19 and TRBJ1-2; 9 positions match TRBD1. The V gene's germline CDR1 is LNHDA and CDR2 SQIVND (reference sequence). V shed 5 bases, J shed 4 bases, and the junction held 8 bases outside the gene matches. This CDR3 is built from 15 residues. CDR3 sequence (DNA): TGTGCCAGTAGTGTCCGGGACAGGGAGATCTATGGCTACACCTTC. It yields the protein CASSVRDREIYGYTF. Filled out from reference TRBV19 and TRBJ1-2, the complete variable domain reads DGGITQSPKYLFRKEGQNVTLSCEQNLNHDAMYWYRQDPGQGLRLIYYSQIVNDFQKGDIAEGYSVSREKKESFPLTVTSAQKNPTAFYLCASSVRDREIYGYTFGSGTRLTVV.

The chain carries TRBV20-1 and TRBJ2-7; D is tentatively TRBD1 or TRBD2 (6 bases each). The CDR3 runs 13 residues. With 6 bases removed from V and 3 bases from J, the gap between germline ends came to 15 bases. CDR1 is DFQATT, CDR2 SNEGSKA, per germline (reference sequence). The CDR3 loop is CSATEQGLYEQYF. CDR3 in DNA: TGCAGTGCAACCGAACAGGGACTCTACGAGCAGTACTTC.

This clonotype was recorded at least ten times. The chain links TRBV29-1 to TRBJ2-7; D is unclear. V was trimmed by 2 bases and J by 7 bases, leaving 12 bases between them. This CDR3 spans 12 amino acids. CDR1 is SQVTM and CDR2 is ANQGSEA in the germline V gene. CDR3 DNA sequence: TGCAGCGTTGAACAGGTTCCTGCGGAGCAGTACTTC. This translates into CSVEQVPAEQYF.

This chain connects TRBV25-1 to TRBJ1-3; D unresolved. Trimming left V 6 bases short and J 0 bases short, with 12 bases between. The CDR3 sequence is 15 residues long. CDR1 is MGHDK and CDR2 is SYGVNS in the germline V gene. The CDR3 region is CASSPGPLSGNTIYF. The CDR3 coding sequence is TGTGCCAGCAGCCCGGGCCCTCTCTCTGGAAACACCATATATTTT.

This clonotype has a handful of counts. The chain combines TRBV4-2 with TRBJ1-1, with D possibly TRBD1 on 5 matching bases. The germline gives CDR1 LGHNA, CDR2 YNFKEQ. The CDR3 extends over 15 amino acids. V lost 4 bases and J lost 1, with 13 bases in between. The CDR3 loop is CASSPRGVPNTEAFF. As DNA, the CDR3 is TGTGCCAGCAGCCCGAGAGGGGTCCCGAACACTGAAGCTTTCTTT.

With respect to this clonotype: This sequence may be a read error, since a much larger clone differs from it by one base. V and J are TRBV29-1 and TRBJ2-5; D call uncertain. The CDR3 length is 14 residues. V was trimmed by 1 base and J by 5 bases, leaving 14 bases between them. Germline V gene lookup returns CDR1 SQVTM and CDR2 ANQGSEA. This CDR3 is CSVEVVRSHETQYF. As DNA, the CDR3 is TGCAGCGTTGAAGTGGTCCGTAGCCATGAGACCCAGTACTTC.

This clonotype has a single count. J is TRBJ2-7 and V is TRBV25-1, with 9 bases aligning to TRBD1. V was clipped by 5 bases and J by 3 bases; unmatched bases: 26. From germline, CDR1 is MGHDK and CDR2 SYGVNS. This CDR3 has 21 residues. The CDR3 reads CASSSYPWLGTGRKNCYEQYF. The CDR3, as DNA: TGTGCCAGCAGTTCCTATCCGTGGTTGGGGACAGGGAGGAAGAATTGCTACGAGCAGTACTTC.

The V gene is TRBV10-3, the J gene TRBJ2-5, with 12 bases aligning to TRBD1. V lost 10 bases to trimming and J lost 5 bases; unmatched junction nucleotides: 23. The CDR3 contains 19 residues. Per germline, CDR1 ENHRY and CDR2 SYGVKD. CDR3 residues: CASSTPILGQGAGMETQYF. The CDR3 bases are TGTGCCAGCAGCACTCCCATCCTGGGACAGGGGGCGGGAATGGAGACCCAGTACTTC.

The chain couples TRBV10-3 to TRBJ2-6; 7 nucleotides align to TRBD1. CDR1 ENHRY and CDR2 SYGVKD come from the germline V gene. Trimming removed 5 bases from V and 4 bases from J; junction bases left unmatched: 11. This CDR3 spans 17 amino acids. CDR3 in amino acids: CAISTLTGNTGANVLTF. CDR3 in DNA: TGTGCCATCAGTACCCTGACAGGGAACACCGGGGCCAACGTCCTGACTTTC.

This clonotype was counted a few times. This chain joins TRBV7-9 and TRBJ2-2, with 9 bases lining up with TRBD1. V dropped 3 bases and J dropped 6; count of bases not matched to a gene: 2. The CDR3 consists of 14 residues. The V gene's germline CDR1 is SEHNR and CDR2 FQNEAQ (reference sequence). The CDR3 DNA sequence: TGTGCCAGCAGCTTTGGGGACAGGGCCGGGGAGCTGTTTTTT. The encoded protein is CASSFGDRAGELFF.

This rearrangement joins TRBV20-1 to TRBJ1-5; D may be TRBD1 (5 bases). The CDR3 has 18 residues. Trimming left V 2 bases short and J 2 bases short, with 22 bases between. Germline CDR1 is DFQATT and CDR2 is SNEGSKA (reference sequence). In DNA form, the CDR3 reads TGCAGTGCTAGACGGGGGAGACGTGCCGGGTACGGCAATCAGCCCCAGCATTTT. Amino acids: CSARRGRRAGYGNQPQHF.

V is TRBV19 and J is TRBJ1-2; 7 bases align to TRBD1. The germline V gene encodes CDR1 LNHDA and CDR2 SQIVND (reference sequence). V dropped 4 bases and J dropped 7; count of bases not matched to a gene: 6. The CDR3 spans 13 residues. CDR3 DNA sequence: TGTGCCAGTAGTACACAGGGGATAGGTGGCTACACCTTC. Its protein is CASSTQGIGGYTF.

The chain uses TRBV20-1 and TRBJ2-7; perhaps TRBD2 as D (5 bases). Germline CDR1 is DFQATT and CDR2 is SNEGSKA (reference sequence). V lost 1 base, J lost 0 bases, and 16 bases lay in between. CDR3 size: 16 residues. The CDR3 DNA is TGCAGTGCTAGAGGAGGTGCGGGCCAAGGCTCCTACGAGCAGTACTTC. It yields the protein CSARGGAGQGSYEQYF.

This clonotype was seen a single time. This chain uses TRBV7-9 with TRBJ2-7; weak D call: TRBD2 (5 bases). The V gene's germline CDR1 is SEHNR and CDR2 FQNEAQ (reference sequence). CDR3 length: 13 amino acids. V lost 6 bases and J lost 3, with 12 bases in between. DNA for the CDR3: TGTGCCAGCAGACGCCTCGGGGTCTACGAGCAGTACTTC. This encodes CASRRLGVYEQYF.

The chain joins TRBV11-2 to TRBJ1-1; TRBD1 agrees at 8 bases. Germline values: CDR1 SGHAT, CDR2 FQNNGV. This CDR3 region has 14 residues. V lost 5 bases, J lost 5 bases, and 7 bases stayed unmatched. This CDR3 is CASSHKQGGTEAFF. The CDR3 nucleotides read TGTGCCAGCAGCCATAAACAGGGGGGGACTGAAGCTTTCTTT.